Listed below are T cell receptor beta chains from one sample, sequenced in a study of T cell responses to AZD1222 COVID-19 vaccine. The data were produced by immunoSEQ multiplex PCR, yet TCRdb's version contains in-frame clones alone and is incomplete. Of over 150,000 clones listed, 90% were seen once; the top ten hold around 3%. The sequencing here drew on peripheral blood, taken on day 0 of AZD1222 vaccination. Every receptor here comes from an adult in good health. CDR3s include the opening cysteine and the closing phenylalanine or tryptophan.

j_call v_call cdr3_aa
TRBJ1-3 TRBV7-2 CASTDIFSSGNTIYF
TRBJ2-7 TRBV30 CAWSPWGRGGEQYF
TRBJ2-7 TRBV6-5 CASAGGIYEQYF
TRBJ1-1 TRBV3-1/TRBV3-2 CASSPRVNTEAFF
TRBJ2-1 TRBV5-4 CASSPVAGGASNEQFF
TRBJ2-2 TRBV7-2 CASSLAPLEGSGELFF
TRBJ2-7 TRBV7-2 CASSLDRYSYEQYF
TRBJ1-6 TRBV30 CAWSPRTGSYNSPLHF
TRBJ1-2 TRBV6-5 CASRSTGSDGYTF
TRBJ1-6 TRBV5-1 CASKKTGAGSPLHF
TRBJ2-7 TRBV7-3 CASSYDRGYEQYF
TRBJ1-3 TRBV5-7 CASSPIGQGTGNTIYF
TRBJ1-5 TRBV5-6 CASSFRAGGIGQPQHF
TRBJ2-1 TRBV4-2 CASSPRTESYNEQFF
TRBJ1-1 TRBV4-3 CASSQDHQNTEAFF
TRBJ2-7 TRBV20-1 CSAPDSYEQYF
TRBJ2-1 TRBV9 CASSAGSGAYNEQFF
TRBJ2-2 TRBV7-3 CASSSTQGDTGELFF
TRBJ1-1 TRBV6-5 CASSYFGPRAEAFF
TRBJ1-4 TRBV19 CASSWPSDNEKLFF
TRBJ2-7 TRBV4-3 CASSQHSGGNYEQYF
TRBJ2-1 TRBV3-1/TRBV3-2 CASSASLAGGGQEQFF
TRBJ1-5 TRBV25-1 CASSGPGVSASQPQHF
TRBJ2-3 TRBV6-5 CASSPREGTDTQYF
TRBJ2-3 TRBV5-1 CASSFGTGVSTDTQYF
TRBJ1-2 TRBV6-2/TRBV6-3 CASSYDRNYGYTF
TRBJ2-7 TRBV19 CASSNRDGAYEQYF
TRBJ1-4 TRBV4-3 CASSQGGGGEKLFF
TRBJ2-5 TRBV15 CATSRDGVAGGRETQYF
TRBJ2-1 TRBV6-2/TRBV6-3 CASSYSRLGRNEQFF
TRBJ1-2 TRBV7-2 CASSQPGGARGYTF
TRBJ2-2 TRBV5-1 CASSFIPGAGAGELFF
TRBJ1-3 TRBV7-9 CASSLGSGNTIYF
TRBJ1-3 TRBV6-5 CASSNRGLSGNTIYF
TRBJ2-5 TRBV5-1 CASSLSGVGHETQYF